This T cell receptor beta chain was sequenced for a study of identical twins. TCRdb called the 5' RACE reads again in MiXCR, with one record for every CDR3 protein. The data contain 600,000 to 850,000 distinct CDR3 sequences, 18% of them singletons. This clonotype was seen more than once but under ten times. This CDR3 spans 14 amino acids. V was trimmed by 5 bases and J by 4 bases, leaving 14 bases between them. The germline V gene encodes CDR1 SGHVS and CDR2 FNYEAQ. The same data also went into a second study, on T cells expressing NK-cell markers.

The sequence was collected from a young woman in good health. V gene TRBV7-6 combines with J gene TRBJ2-5; maybe TRBD1 (6 bases). The material sequenced was PBMCs. This CDR3 is CASSLEQGRETQYF. Here the CDR3 DNA reads TGTGCCAGCAGCCTGGAACAGGGACGAGAGACCCAGTACTTC.